One and the same sample provided the 26 T cell receptor beta chains below, sequenced in a study of cytomegalovirus exposure and HLA in healthy donors. This PCR relied on a set of 60 Vbeta primers and 13 Jbeta primers. Sequenced by immunoSEQ multiplex PCR; TCRdb stores in-frame clones only, minus some. The sample carries more than 150,000 clones, around four fifths recorded once. The sample was PBMCs. Receptors originate from a woman aged 18-29 years in good health and CMV-seronegative.

The V gene is TRBV19, the J gene TRBJ1-2; D is unresolved. The CDR3 loop spans 12 amino acids. V lost 5 bases and J lost 3, with 7 bases in between. Looked up from germline, CDR1 is LNHDA and CDR2 is SQIVND (reference sequence). The CDR3 sequence is CASSLRDYGYTF. The CDR3 coding sequence is TGTGCCAGTAGTCTCCGGGACTATGGCTACACCTTC.

This clone has only one observation. The chain joins TRBV23-1 to TRBJ2-3; the match to TRBD1 covers 8 bases. TRBV23-1 is noted as an ORF with a role that remains uncertain. The length of the CDR3 is 14 residues. J lost 1 base, V lost 4 bases, and 1 base had no gene match. The CDR3 DNA is TGCGCCAGCAGTCGGGGACAGGGCACAGATACGCAGTATTTT. Encoded protein: CASSRGQGTDTQYF.

V gene TRBV9 combines with J gene TRBJ1-3; the D gene is possibly TRBD1 (5 bases). This CDR3 is 14 amino acids long. Trimming stripped 4 bases from V and 5 bases from J, with 13 bases between. Per germline, CDR1 SGDLS and CDR2 YYNGEE. CDR3 residues: CASSYGGSRNTIYF. The CDR3 DNA reads as TGTGCCAGCAGCTACGGGGGTTCCCGAAACACCATATATTTT.

This clone was detected a few times. Other DNA sequences in the sample encode the same CDR3. The genes are TRBV6-1 and TRBJ1-1; no clear D gene. The ends were cut back, 5 bases at V and 1 base at J, with 8 bases in the middle. This CDR3 is built from 13 residues. Germline loops: CDR1 MNHNS, CDR2 SASEGT. The CDR3 DNA reads as TGTGCCAGCAGTCTAACAGAGAACACTGAAGCTTTCTTT. Translated, it gives CASSLTENTEAFF.

The chain employs TRBV28 and TRBJ1-2, with D unresolved. The V gene's germline CDR1 is MDHEN and CDR2 SYDVKM. The V end lost 2 bases, the J end lost 4 bases, and 14 bases lay between the germline ends. The length of the CDR3 is 15 residues. The CDR3: CASSLVPTYGYGYTF. The CDR3 DNA sequence: TGTGCCAGCAGTTTAGTGCCCACCTATGGCTATGGCTACACCTTC.

The V and J genes are TRBV28 and TRBJ2-7; TRBD2 is a possible D gene (6 bases). There are 12 residues in the CDR3. Germline V gene lookup returns CDR1 MDHEN and CDR2 SYDVKM. The ends were cut back, 6 bases at V and 3 bases at J, with 9 bases in the middle. For the CDR3, the DNA is TGTGCCAGCAGGCGGGACCGCTACGAGCAGTACTTC. Its protein is CASRRDRYEQYF.

The chain's CDR3 is CASSQILAGGKNIQYF. In DNA, the CDR3 is TGCGCCAGCAGCCAGATACTAGCGGGGGGCAAAAACATTCAGTACTTC. This chain uses TRBV4-1 with TRBJ2-4, with 12 positions matching TRBD2. CDR1 and CDR2 from the germline V gene are MGHRA and YSYEKL. V shed 3 bases, J shed 3 bases, and the junction held 3 bases outside the gene matches. The CDR3 sequence is 16 residues long.

This clone showed up just a few times. This sequence joins TRBV5-1 and TRBJ2-3; D is ambiguous. The CDR3 spans 16 residues. The germline CDR1 and CDR2 sequences are SGHRS and YFSETQ. V lost 0 bases and J lost 2, with 13 bases in between. This chain's CDR3 is CASSLGSNGNTDTQYF. CDR3 bases: TGCGCCAGCAGCTTGGGGTCTAACGGTAACACAGATACGCAGTATTTT.

J is TRBJ1-3 and V is TRBV19, with D unresolved. The germline V gene has CDR1 LNHDA and CDR2 SQIVND (reference sequence). V was clipped by 3 bases and J by 0 bases, with 9 bases between them. The CDR3 consists of 15 residues. The CDR3: CASSIGSSSGNTIYF. CDR3 nucleotide sequence: TGTGCCAGTAGTATCGGGTCGAGCTCTGGAAACACCATATATTTT.

This chain joins TRBV28 and TRBJ1-5; maybe TRBD1 (5 bases). Germline V gene sequence: CDR1 MDHEN, CDR2 SYDVKM. Trimming took 2 bases from V and 5 from J, leaving 16 bases between them. CDR3 length: 16 amino acids. The chain's CDR3 is CASSLGRGRVDQPQHF. In DNA form, the CDR3 reads TGTGCCAGCAGTTTAGGTCGGGGGAGGGTGGATCAGCCCCAGCATTTT.

This chain uses TRBV28 with TRBJ1-1; a weak D match, TRBD1 (5 bases). Germline values: CDR1 MDHEN, CDR2 SYDVKM. CDR3 length equals 11 residues. The CDR3 DNA reads TGTGTGGCGGGGGGAAACACTGAAGCTTTCTTT. Its protein product is CVAGGNTEAFF. Supplemented by reference TRBV28 and TRBJ1-1, the full variable domain reads DVKVTQSSRYLVKRTGEKVFLECVQDMDHENMFWYRQDPGLGLRLIYFSYDVKMKEKGDIPEGYSVSREKKERFSLILESASTNQTSMYLCVAGGNTEAFFGQGTRLTVV.

V gene TRBV5-1 combines with J gene TRBJ1-4; the match to TRBD1 covers 7 bases. The V gene's germline CDR1 is SGHRS and CDR2 YFSETQ. The CDR3 covers 15 residues. The ends lost 4 bases at V and 7 bases at J; junction bases unmatched: 10. CDR3 sequence (DNA): TGCGCCAGCAGCCGGGAGACAGGGATCAGTGAAAAACTGTTTTTT. It yields the protein CASSRETGISEKLFF. Together with reference TRBV5-1 and TRBJ1-4, the CDR3 gives the full variable domain: KAGVTQTPRYLIKTRGQQVTLSCSPISGHRSVSWYQQTPGQGLQFLFEYFSETQRNKGNFPGRFSGRQFSNSRSEMNVSTLELGDSALYLCASSRETGISEKLFFGSGTQLSVL.

The rearrangement uses TRBV2 and TRBJ2-3; 7 bases align to TRBD1. CDR1 is SNHLY, CDR2 FYNNEI, per germline. The CDR3 length is 14 residues. Trimming removed 11 bases from V and 0 bases from J; junction bases left unmatched: 8. In nucleotides, the CDR3 is TGTGCCTGGCAGACAGGGTCAAGCACAGATACGCAGTATTTT. This translates into CAWQTGSSTDTQYF. Complete variable domain (other parts from reference TRBV2 and TRBJ2-3): EPEVTQTPSHQVTQMGQEVILRCVPISNHLYFYWYRQILGQKVEFLVSFYNNEISEKSEIFDDQFSVERPDGSNFTLKIRSTKLEDSAMYFCAWQTGSSTDTQYFGPGTRLTVL.

The table lists this clone with a few counts. V gene TRBV6-1 combines with J gene TRBJ1-4, with D perhaps matching TRBD1 (5 bases). The CDR3 contains 15 residues. Trimming removed 1 base from V and 10 bases from J, with 16 bases in between. Germline CDR1 MNHNS, CDR2 SASEGT. The CDR3 DNA reads TGTGCCAGCAGTGAAGAGAGTGGGGGAGGCCGAAAACTGTTTTTT. It encodes CASSEESGGGRKLFF.

V gene TRBV6-6 combines with J gene TRBJ2-3; the D gene is possibly TRBD2 (7 bases). V shed 7 bases and J shed 5 bases, with 16 bases lying between them. The CDR3 has 14 amino acids. The germline CDR1 and CDR2 sequences are MNHNY and SVGAGI (reference sequence). The CDR3, as DNA: TGTGCCAGCAAGGGGGGGGTCCCCGGAGATACGCAGTATTTT. This gives the protein CASKGGVPGDTQYF.

The rearrangement joins TRBV7-9 to TRBJ2-7; TRBD1 aligns across 7 bases. Germline lookup yields CDR1 SEHNR and CDR2 FQNEAQ (reference sequence). This CDR3 region has 15 residues. V lost 4 bases to trimming and J lost 0 bases; unmatched junction nucleotides: 6. CDR3 in DNA: TGTGCCAGCAGCTCAGTAGACAGGGACTCCTACGAGCAGTACTTC. Amino acids: CASSSVDRDSYEQYF.

This clone was seen a few times. V gene TRBV5-1 combines with J gene TRBJ1-1; D call uncertain. Trimming removed 4 bases at V and 1 base at J, with 20 bases between. This CDR3 spans 17 amino acids. Germline loops: CDR1 SGHRS, CDR2 YFSETQ. The CDR3 coding sequence is TGCGCCAGCAGCCCCGGGAAGAGAATGGGAGGGAACACTGAAGCTTTCTTT. Translated: CASSPGKRMGGNTEAFF.

In this sample, this clone turned up once. The chain recombines TRBV28 with TRBJ2-6; TRBD2 agrees at 7 bases. The CDR3 contains 16 residues. Losses at the gene ends were 5 bases for V and 0 bases for J; bases not matched to a gene: 4. Germline CDR1 is MDHEN and CDR2 is SYDVKM. The CDR3 nucleotides read TGTGCCAGCAGTCCCCTAGCGGTCTCTGGGGCCAACGTCCTGACTTTC. This codes for CASSPLAVSGANVLTF.

This chain connects TRBV18 to TRBJ1-5; 7 bases are a match to TRBD1. Germline V lookup: CDR1 KGHSH, CDR2 LQKENI. This CDR3 region has 16 residues. With V trimmed by 3 bases and J by 2 bases, 7 bases remained unmatched. The CDR3 sequence is CASSPRQGTGNQPQHF. Here the CDR3 DNA reads TGTGCCAGCTCACCTCGACAGGGCACGGGCAATCAGCCCCAGCATTTT.

The rearrangement uses TRBV19 and TRBJ1-3; tentative D call: TRBD1 (5 bases). CDR1 and CDR2 from the germline V gene are LNHDA and SQIVND (reference sequence). The CDR3 is 14 residues long. Trimming left V 3 bases short and J 5 bases short, with 11 bases between. CDR3 sequence reads: CASSIARVRNTIYF. The CDR3 nucleotides read TGTGCCAGTAGTATTGCCAGGGTTAGAAACACCATATATTTT.

The chain recombines TRBV5-1 with TRBJ2-1, with 9 bases fitting TRBD2. Germline assignment: CDR1 SGHRS and CDR2 YFSETQ. The J segment lost 10 bases and the V segment lost 2 bases, leaving 7 bases of the junction unmatched. The CDR3 runs 14 residues. CDR3 amino acids: CASSLAGGFQEQFF. The DNA of the CDR3 is TGCGCCAGCAGCTTAGCGGGGGGTTTTCAAGAGCAGTTCTTC.

The chain recombines TRBV6-1 with TRBJ1-5; 11 bases map to TRBD1. CDR1 is MNHNS and CDR2 is SASEGT in the germline V gene. There are 15 residues in the CDR3. The J segment lost 1 base and the V segment lost 7 bases, leaving 3 bases of the junction unmatched. The CDR3 protein is CASIGTGGSNQPQHF. CDR3 nucleotide sequence: TGTGCCAGCATTGGGACAGGGGGGAGCAATCAGCCCCAGCATTTT.

The CDR3 protein is CASSEGRRLRQFF. DNA of the CDR3: TGTGCCAGCAGTGAAGGGCGGCGGCTCCGGCAGTTCTTC. This sequence joins TRBV2 and TRBJ2-1; D is unclear. V gave up 1 base and J gave up 12 bases, with 13 bases separating them. The CDR3 is 13 residues long. The germline gives CDR1 SNHLY, CDR2 FYNNEI.

The genes are TRBV7-9 and TRBJ1-1, with D possibly being TRBD1 (5 bases). Germline V gene lookup returns CDR1 SEHNR and CDR2 FQNEAQ (reference sequence). The ends were cut back, 2 bases at V and 7 bases at J, with 20 bases in the middle. The length of the CDR3 is 16 residues. CDR3 loop: CASSLFRGESRLEAFF. The CDR3 region has the DNA TGTGCCAGCAGCTTATTTCGGGGGGAGTCACGGCTTGAAGCTTTCTTT.

At least ten counts were recorded for this clone. The chain combines TRBV29-1 with TRBJ2-7, with TRBD2 matching over 13 bases. Germline V gene lookup returns CDR1 SQVTM and CDR2 ANQGSEA. The CDR3 runs to 15 residues. The CDR3 region is CRGRTSGGVPYEQYF. The CDR3 coding sequence is TGCAGGGGCAGGACTAGCGGGGGCGTTCCCTACGAGCAGTACTTC.

V usage is TRBV7-9 and J usage is TRBJ2-3, with 7 bases aligning to TRBD2. V lost 1 base, J lost 1 base, and 14 bases stayed unmatched. The germline V gene has CDR1 SEHNR and CDR2 FQNEAQ (reference sequence). This CDR3 is 19 amino acids long. For the CDR3, the DNA is TGTGCCAGCAGCTTAGAGATCCGGGCGGGAGTCCGCGGCACAGATACGCAGTATTTT. The encoded protein is CASSLEIRAGVRGTDTQYF.